Following are 17 T cell receptor beta chains from one sample sequenced in a study of blood T cell repertoires in COVID-19 (dated by TCRdb to the early 2020s). Preparation of the library involved the immunoSEQ multiplex PCR assay. Entries here come from immuneACCESS through TCRdb and include only in-frame sequences with V and J called. Some clones fail to appear in such tables; in the studies checked, an unresolved V gene covers under half of the shortfall, and the cause of the remainder is unknown. Counted in this sample were nearly 400,000 clones; roughly 89% of them appeared once. The ten most abundant clones make up 1.7% of the sample. Specimen: PBMCs or T cells enriched from blood (not recorded which). The receptors stem from a woman in her thirties who had recovered from COVID-19.

J is TRBJ2-5 and V is TRBV27; D may be TRBD2 (6 bases). The germline gives CDR1 MNHEY, CDR2 SMNVEV (reference sequence). CDR3 length: 15 residues. The V gene lost 3 bases and the J gene lost 5 bases, with 16 bases spanning the gap. The chain's CDR3 is CASSLEGRSWETQYF. Here the CDR3 DNA reads TGTGCCAGCAGTTTGGAGGGGCGATCATGGGAGACCCAGTACTTC.

This chain connects TRBV15 to TRBJ1-6; D remains unclear. Looked up from germline, CDR1 is LNHNV and CDR2 is YYDKDF (reference sequence). With 3 bases removed from V and 10 bases from J, the gap between germline ends came to 13 bases. The CDR3 sequence is 14 residues long. The CDR3 reads CATSSWEGTSPLHF. For the CDR3, the DNA is TGTGCCACCAGCAGTTGGGAGGGAACCTCACCCCTCCACTTT.

This clone has a single count. The chain carries TRBV18 and TRBJ2-5, with D perhaps TRBD2 (5 bases). Trimming removed 6 bases at V and 4 bases at J, with 12 bases between. The CDR3 length is 13 residues. Germline-derived CDR1 and CDR2 are KGHSH and LQKENI. The CDR3 region has the DNA TGTGCCAGCTCTGACGGGGTAGGAGAGACCCAGTACTTC. Protein product: CASSDGVGETQYF.

This clone was seen just once. Written as DNA, the CDR3 is TGTGCCTGGAGTGTACAAGGATGGGCCGAGCAGTACTTC. Its protein is CAWSVQGWAEQYF. The chain carries TRBV30 and TRBJ2-7; D gene unclear. Germline CDR1 reads GTSNPN; CDR2 reads SVGIG (reference sequence). This CDR3 has 13 residues. V gave up 0 bases and J gave up 6 bases, with 12 bases separating them.

This clone was detected only a few times. The V and J genes are TRBV5-4 and TRBJ1-4; D not resolved. Germline-derived CDR1 and CDR2 are SGHNT and YYREEE (reference sequence). This CDR3 has 12 amino acids. Trimming took off 4 bases at V and 5 bases at J, with 6 bases between the two ends. The CDR3 spells CASSLVNEKLFF. Written as DNA, the CDR3 is TGTGCCAGCAGCCTGGTAAATGAAAAACTGTTTTTT. Filled out from reference TRBV5-4 and TRBJ1-4, the complete variable domain reads ETGVTQSPTHLIKTRGQQVTLRCSSQSGHNTVSWYQQALGQGPQFIFQYYREEENGRGNFPPRFSGLQFPNYSSELNVNALELDDSALYLCASSLVNEKLFFGSGTQLSVL.

This clone was found once. V usage is TRBV5-1 and J usage is TRBJ1-5; 7 bases match TRBD1. V was clipped by 3 bases and J by 0 bases; unmatched bases: 3. The CDR3 runs to 15 residues. Germline values: CDR1 SGHRS, CDR2 YFSETQ. CDR3 coding DNA: TGCGCCAGCAGCTCCGGGACAGCTAGCAATCAGCCCCAGCATTTT. It encodes CASSSGTASNQPQHF.

Regarding this clone: The sample holds other DNA sequences that translate to the same CDR3. V usage is TRBV7-2 and J usage is TRBJ2-1; 13 bases are a match to TRBD2. The CDR3 sequence is 15 residues long. CDR1 SGHTA and CDR2 FQGNSA come from the germline V gene. Trimming removed 4 bases from V and 4 bases from J; junction bases left unmatched: 1. CDR3: CASSSTSGGYNEQFF. CDR3 nucleotides: TGTGCCAGCAGCTCGACTAGCGGGGGGTACAATGAGCAGTTCTTC.

The chain joins TRBV4-2 to TRBJ1-5; possibly TRBD1 for D (6 bases). Trimming pared 1 base from V and 8 bases from J, leaving 15 bases between. Germline loops: CDR1 LGHNA, CDR2 YNFKEQ. This CDR3 contains 15 residues. The CDR3 here is CASSQAPRGAEPQHF. In DNA, the CDR3 is TGTGCCAGCAGCCAAGCCCCCCGGGGGGCTGAGCCCCAGCATTTT.

The chain has TRBV6-4 and TRBJ2-1, with TRBD2 matching over 9 bases. Germline trimming cut 6 bases from V and 4 bases from J; bases unmatched to any gene: 4. The CDR3 runs to 14 residues. CDR1 is MRHNA and CDR2 is SNTAGT in the germline V gene. CDR3: CASSLTSGYNEQFF. In DNA, the CDR3 is TGTGCCAGCAGCCTGACTAGCGGTTACAATGAGCAGTTCTTC.

The V and J genes are TRBV5-4 and TRBJ1-1; the match to TRBD1 covers 8 bases. In germline, CDR1 is SGHNT, CDR2 YYREEE (reference sequence). V dropped 4 bases and J dropped 3; count of bases not matched to a gene: 11. The CDR3 consists of 16 residues. The CDR3 DNA follows: TGTGCCAGCAGCCCCTCCAGGGGGCAGAGCTACACTGAAGCTTTCTTT. Protein: CASSPSRGQSYTEAFF.

A few counts support this clone. The V call is TRBV7-8, the J call TRBJ1-5, with D perhaps TRBD1 (6 bases). This CDR3 has 16 residues. Germline V lookup: CDR1 SGHVS, CDR2 FQNEAQ. V was trimmed by 2 bases and J by 7 bases, leaving 18 bases between them. CDR3 region: CASSLTTGPMGQPQHF. For the CDR3, the DNA is TGTGCCAGCAGCTTAACAACAGGGCCCATGGGGCAGCCCCAGCATTTT.

This chain links TRBV18 with TRBJ1-2; D unresolved. Trimming left V 1 base short and J 2 bases short, with 5 bases between. Germline CDR1 reads KGHSH; CDR2 reads LQKENI. The CDR3 covers 13 residues. For the CDR3, the DNA is TGTGCCAGCTCACCACGGGAGAACTATGGCTACACCTTC. Amino acid sequence: CASSPRENYGYTF. The entire variable domain, with the rest obtained from reference TRBV18 and TRBJ1-2, is as follows: NAGVMQNPRHLVRRRGQEARLRCSPMKGHSHVYWYRQLPEEGLKFMVYLQKENIIDESGMPKERFSAEFPKEGPSILRIQQVVRGDSAAYFCASSPRENYGYTFGSGTRLTVV.

This sequence joins TRBV3-1 (or the pseudogene TRBV3-2) and TRBJ2-1; D unresolved. V dropped 1 base and J dropped 4 bases, with 11 bases sitting between them. Looked up from germline, CDR1 is LGHDT and CDR2 is YNNKEL (reference sequence). The CDR3 totals 15 residues. The chain's CDR3 is CASSQVLARYNEQFF. DNA of the CDR3: TGTGCCAGCAGCCAAGTATTAGCTAGGTACAATGAGCAGTTCTTC.

This rearrangement joins TRBV30 to TRBJ1-6, with D unclear. Deletions cut 1 base from V and 6 bases from J, with 16 bases between. The CDR3 extends over 16 amino acids. The germline CDR1 and CDR2 sequences are GTSNPN and SVGIG (reference sequence). This CDR3 is CAWSAQAPGGNSPLHF. The DNA of the CDR3 is TGTGCCTGGAGTGCCCAGGCCCCGGGAGGTAATTCACCCCTCCACTTT.

This clone is a singleton in its sample. The rearrangement uses TRBV29-1 and TRBJ1-5; 8 nucleotides match TRBD1. The CDR3 totals 14 residues. The germline CDR1 and CDR2 sequences are SQVTM and ANQGSEA. V lost 7 bases and J lost 1; bases outside the gene matches: 6. The CDR3 DNA reads as TGCAGCGCGACGGACAGGGTGAGCAATCAGCCCCAGCATTTT. Amino acid sequence: CSATDRVSNQPQHF. The full variable domain, with the rest looked up from reference TRBV29-1 and TRBJ1-5, is SAVISQKPSRDICQRGTSLTIQCQVDSQVTMMFWYRQQPGQSLTLIATANQGSEATYESGFVIDKFPISRPNLTFSTLTVSNMSPEDSSIYLCSATDRVSNQPQHFGDGTRLSIL.

This chain links TRBV19 with TRBJ2-3; a possible D gene is TRBD1 (6 bases). V was pared by 5 bases and J by 2 bases, with 17 bases between. This CDR3 spans 16 amino acids. CDR1 is LNHDA and CDR2 is SQIVND in the germline V gene (reference sequence). The CDR3 nucleotides are TGTGCCAGTAGTCTTCACGAAGGGGGTCCCACAGATACGCAGTATTTT. It specifies CASSLHEGGPTDTQYF. Supplemented by reference TRBV19 and TRBJ2-3, the full variable domain reads DGGITQSPKYLFRKEGQNVTLSCEQNLNHDAMYWYRQDPGQGLRLIYYSQIVNDFQKGDIAEGYSVSREKKESFPLTVTSAQKNPTAFYLCASSLHEGGPTDTQYFGPGTRLTVL.

The V call is TRBV15, the J call TRBJ2-1; D is unresolved. The CDR3 consists of 13 residues. V was clipped by 0 bases and J by 7 bases, with 7 bases between them. Per the germline V gene, CDR1 is LNHNV and CDR2 is YYDKDF (reference sequence). The CDR3 loop reads CATSRDGENEQFF. The DNA for the CDR3 is TGTGCCACCAGCAGAGATGGAGAAAATGAGCAGTTCTTC.